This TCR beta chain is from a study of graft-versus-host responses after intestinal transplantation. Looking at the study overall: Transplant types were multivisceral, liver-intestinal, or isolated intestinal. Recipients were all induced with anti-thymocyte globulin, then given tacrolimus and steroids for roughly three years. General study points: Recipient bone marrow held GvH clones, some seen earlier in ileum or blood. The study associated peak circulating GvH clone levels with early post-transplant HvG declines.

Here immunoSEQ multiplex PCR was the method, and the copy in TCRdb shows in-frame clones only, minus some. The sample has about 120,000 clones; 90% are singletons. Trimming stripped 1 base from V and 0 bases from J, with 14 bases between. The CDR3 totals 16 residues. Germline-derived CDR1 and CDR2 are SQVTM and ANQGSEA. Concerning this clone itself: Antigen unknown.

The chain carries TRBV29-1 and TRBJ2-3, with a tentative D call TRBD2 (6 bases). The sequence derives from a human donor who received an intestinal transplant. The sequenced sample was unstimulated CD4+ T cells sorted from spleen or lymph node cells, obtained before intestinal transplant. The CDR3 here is CSVEGPERVSTDTQYF. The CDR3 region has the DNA TGCAGCGTTGAAGGCCCCGAGCGGGTGAGCACAGATACGCAGTATTTT.